This T cell receptor (beta chain) was captured in a study of spatial heterogeneity in lung cancer. Study background: Sequenced were any available follow-up PBMC samples, which had been obtained a median of approximately two years after resection.

Time point given: blood at routine non-recurrence follow-up after resection. Frozen PBMC, nontumor lung or tumor provided whole RNA, which was sequenced unsorted. This clonotype was seen ten or more times. Antigen: not known. Every TCR cDNA molecule bore a unique molecular identifier. TCRdb used MiXCR to reprocess the 5' RACE reads, holding one entry per CDR3 protein. The sample lists tens of thousands of distinct CDR3 sequences; 6% to 8.5% were seen once. V lost 6 bases to trimming and J lost 6 bases, with 22 bases between them. This CDR3 is built from 16 residues. In germline, CDR1 is SGHNT, CDR2 YYREEE (reference sequence). The study's findings and limits: More often at tumor resection than at routine follow-up, ubiquitous expanded tumor TCRs were detected in the blood.

V is TRBV5-4 and J is TRBJ2-1; tentative D call: TRBD2 (5 bases). The sample in question was PBMCs, obtained at follow-up. This receptor was identified in a female donor with early-stage non-small cell lung cancer. CDR3 sequence (DNA): TGTGCCAGCACCCCCCCGCCGGGCGGGCTCACCAATGAGCAGTTCTTC. Translated, it gives CASTPPPGGLTNEQFF. The full variable domain, rest sourced from reference TRBV5-4 and TRBJ2-1, is ETGVTQSPTHLIKTRGQQVTLRCSSQSGHNTVSWYQQALGQGPQFIFQYYREEENGRGNFPPRFSGLQFPNYSSELNVNALELDDSALYLCASTPPPGGLTNEQFFGPGTRLTVL.